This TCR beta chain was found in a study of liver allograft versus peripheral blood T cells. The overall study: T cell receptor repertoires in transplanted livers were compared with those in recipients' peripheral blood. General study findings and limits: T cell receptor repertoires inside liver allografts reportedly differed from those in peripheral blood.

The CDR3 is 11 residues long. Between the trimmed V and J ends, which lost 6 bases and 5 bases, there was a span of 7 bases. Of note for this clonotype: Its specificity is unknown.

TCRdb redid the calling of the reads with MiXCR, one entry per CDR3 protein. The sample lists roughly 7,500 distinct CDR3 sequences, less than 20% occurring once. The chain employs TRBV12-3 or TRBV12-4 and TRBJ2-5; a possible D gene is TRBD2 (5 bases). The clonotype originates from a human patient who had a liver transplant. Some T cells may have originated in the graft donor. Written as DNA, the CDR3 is TGTGCCAGCAGCCCGGGGGAGACCCAGTACTTC. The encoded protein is CASSPGETQYF.